The entry that follows covers one T cell receptor (beta chain) sequence. Other DNA sequences in the sample encode the same CDR3. Source study methods: Estimation of nucleated cell counts was performed using reference gene primer amplification. The method was immunoSEQ multiplex PCR; TCRdb's version includes in-frame clones alone and lacks a portion of them. That table furnishes V, J and clone size, whereas the DNA furnished D and trimming. Of about 300,000 clones listed, more than 85% were seen once; the top ten hold over 1%. The CDR3 loop spans 14 amino acids. V was cut by 2 bases and J by 7 bases, with 12 bases left in between. Germline V CDR1 and CDR2: SGHTA, FQGNSA. The data originate from a study of blood T cell repertoires in COVID-19. Study-wide background: COVID-19 samples, acute and convalescent, were from the United States, Italy and Spain. PBMCs, B-cell-depleted T cells, or T cells were the source of the cDNA or gDNA that made up the material.

J is TRBJ1-5 and V is TRBV7-2; D ambiguous. The source material was peripheral blood. This receptor was obtained from a man between 70 and 80 years old with acute or convalescent COVID-19. CDR3 loop: CASSLMGRGQPQHF. In DNA form, the CDR3 reads TGTGCCAGCAGCTTAATGGGTAGAGGACAGCCCCAGCATTTT.